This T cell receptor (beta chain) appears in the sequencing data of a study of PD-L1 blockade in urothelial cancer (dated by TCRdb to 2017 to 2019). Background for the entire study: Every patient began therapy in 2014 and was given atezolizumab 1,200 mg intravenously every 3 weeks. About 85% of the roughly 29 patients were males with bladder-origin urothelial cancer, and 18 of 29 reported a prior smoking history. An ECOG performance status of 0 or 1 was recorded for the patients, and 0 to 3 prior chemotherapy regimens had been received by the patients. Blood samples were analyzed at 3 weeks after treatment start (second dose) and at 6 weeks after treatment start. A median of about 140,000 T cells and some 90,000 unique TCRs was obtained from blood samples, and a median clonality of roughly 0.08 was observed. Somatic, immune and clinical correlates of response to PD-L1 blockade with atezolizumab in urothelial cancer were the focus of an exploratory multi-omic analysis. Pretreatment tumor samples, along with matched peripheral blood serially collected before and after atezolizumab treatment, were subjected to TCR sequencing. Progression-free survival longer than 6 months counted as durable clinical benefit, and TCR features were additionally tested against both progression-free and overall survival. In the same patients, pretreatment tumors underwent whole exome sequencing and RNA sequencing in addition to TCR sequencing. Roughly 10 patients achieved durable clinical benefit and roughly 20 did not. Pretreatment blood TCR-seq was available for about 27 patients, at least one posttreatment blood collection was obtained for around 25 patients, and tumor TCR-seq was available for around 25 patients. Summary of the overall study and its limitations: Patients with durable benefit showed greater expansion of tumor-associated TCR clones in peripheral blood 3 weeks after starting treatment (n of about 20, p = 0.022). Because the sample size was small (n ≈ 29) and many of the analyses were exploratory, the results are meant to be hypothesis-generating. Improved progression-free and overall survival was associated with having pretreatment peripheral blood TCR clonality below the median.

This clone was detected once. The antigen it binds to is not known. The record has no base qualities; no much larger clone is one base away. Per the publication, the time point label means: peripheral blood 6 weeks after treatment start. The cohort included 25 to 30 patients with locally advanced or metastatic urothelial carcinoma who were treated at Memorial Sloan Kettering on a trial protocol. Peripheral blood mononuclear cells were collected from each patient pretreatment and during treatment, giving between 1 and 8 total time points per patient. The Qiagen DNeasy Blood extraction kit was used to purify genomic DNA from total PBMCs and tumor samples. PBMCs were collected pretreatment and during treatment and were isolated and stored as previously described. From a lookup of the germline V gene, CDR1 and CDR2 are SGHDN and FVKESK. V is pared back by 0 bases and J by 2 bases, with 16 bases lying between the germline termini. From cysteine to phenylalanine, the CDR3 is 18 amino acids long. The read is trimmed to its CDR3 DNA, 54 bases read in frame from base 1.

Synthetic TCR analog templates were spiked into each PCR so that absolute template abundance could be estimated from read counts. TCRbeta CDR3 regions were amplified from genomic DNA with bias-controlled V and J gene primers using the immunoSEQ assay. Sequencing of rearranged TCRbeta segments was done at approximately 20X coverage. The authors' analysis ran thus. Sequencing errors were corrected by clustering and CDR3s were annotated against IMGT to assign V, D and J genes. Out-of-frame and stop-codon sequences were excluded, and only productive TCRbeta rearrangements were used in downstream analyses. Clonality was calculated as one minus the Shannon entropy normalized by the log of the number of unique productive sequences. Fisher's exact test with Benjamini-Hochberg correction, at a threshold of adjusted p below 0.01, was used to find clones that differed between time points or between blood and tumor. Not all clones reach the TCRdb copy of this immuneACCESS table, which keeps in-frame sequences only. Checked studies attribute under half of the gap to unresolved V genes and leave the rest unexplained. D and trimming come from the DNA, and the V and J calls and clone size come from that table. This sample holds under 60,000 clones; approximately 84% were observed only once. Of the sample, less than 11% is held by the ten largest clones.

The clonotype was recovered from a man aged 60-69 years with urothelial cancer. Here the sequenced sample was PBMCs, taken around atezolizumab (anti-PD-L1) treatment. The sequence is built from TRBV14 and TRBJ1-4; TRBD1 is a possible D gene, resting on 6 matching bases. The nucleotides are TGTGCCAGCAGCCAAGATGGCCTTATGGGGGCTACTAATGAAAAACTGTTTTTT. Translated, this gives CASSQDGLMGATNEKLFF.